Listed below are T cell receptor beta chains from one sample, sequenced in a study of OX40 agonist ivuxolimab in advanced cancers. The method was immunoSEQ multiplex PCR; TCRdb's version includes in-frame clones alone and lacks a portion of them. Seen here are 40,000 to 45,000 clones, about 88% observed once, and the top ten hold about 14%. Sample: CD4+ or CD8+ T cells sorted from blood, taken in a trial of the OX40 agonist ivuxolimab. These receptors were obtained from an adult with an advanced solid tumor such as melanoma, head and neck, liver or kidney cancer. The CDR3 runs from the conserved cysteine through the conserved F or W. D genes are given only for firm matches. Some rows mark clone size as missing; the rest say once, few, many or name a class of expanded clone.

J gene,clone size,D gene,V gene,CDR3 DNA,CDR3 protein
TRBJ2-1,.,.,TRBV9,TGTGCCAGCAGCGTACAGGGGAGTGCGGGTGAGCAGTTCTTC,CASSVQGSAGEQFF
TRBJ2-7,.,.,TRBV5-1,TGCGCCAGCAGCTTGTCCTCTAGCTACTCCTACGAGCAGTACTTC,CASSLSSSYSYEQYF
TRBJ2-7,.,TRBD2,TRBV15,TGTGCCACCAGCAGAGAACCGGCGGGTAGCGGGAGGGGGAGCGAGCAGTACTTC,CATSREPAGSGRGSEQYF
TRBJ1-5,.,.,TRBV6-6,TGTGCCAGCAGTTCCAGTCATAGCAATCAGCCCCAGCATTTT,CASSSSHSNQPQHF
TRBJ2-7,.,TRBD1,TRBV19,TGTGCCAGAAAATTACTGACAGGGACCTACGAGCAGTACTTC,CARKLLTGTYEQYF
TRBJ1-5,few,.,TRBV7-2,TGTGCCAGCAGCTCGACAAACCGTAATCAGCCCCAGCATTTT,CASSSTNRNQPQHF
TRBJ2-6,.,.,TRBV12-5,TGTGCTAGTGGTGCGCTGAATGCAGGACAAAGTCGGGCCAACGTCCTGACTTTC,CASGALNAGQSRANVLTF
TRBJ2-7,.,.,TRBV6-1,TGTGCCAGCACCCGAATGGGACAAGCATCCTACGAGCAGTACTTC,CASTRMGQASYEQYF
TRBJ1-1,.,TRBD1,TRBV6-5,TGTGCCAGCAGTTTCGGACAGGGAACTGAAGCTTTCTTT,CASSFGQGTEAFF
TRBJ2-3,.,TRBD2,TRBV27,TGTGCCAGCATGACTAGCGGTACCACAGATACGCAGTATTTT,CASMTSGTTDTQYF
TRBJ2-1,once,.,TRBV18,TGTGCCAGCTCACCACCGATCCGCGGCCCTTACAATGAGCAGTTCTTC,CASSPPIRGPYNEQFF
TRBJ1-4,.,TRBD1,TRBV15,TGTGCCACCAGCAGAGCAGGGGGTGTTAGGATGGGTGAAAAACTGTTTTTT,CATSRAGGVRMGEKLFF
TRBJ1-3,once,.,TRBV28,TGTGCCAGCAGTTTAACAGCAGGGTCTGGAAACACCATATATTTT,CASSLTAGSGNTIYF
TRBJ2-2,.,.,TRBV9,TGTGCCAGCAGCGGTCAATTCGCGAACACCGGGGAGCTGTTTTTT,CASSGQFANTGELFF
TRBJ2-3,.,TRBD1,TRBV19,TGTGCCAGTAGCAAACAGGGGGACCCAGATACGCAGTATTTT,CASSKQGDPDTQYF
TRBJ2-7,once,TRBD1,TRBV28,TGTGCCAGCCGGGGACAGGGCTACGAGCAGTACTTC,CASRGQGYEQYF
TRBJ2-5,few,.,TRBV11-2,TGTGCCAGCAGCTTAGATGGTGGAGCAGGGGGGGGGCAAGAGACCCAGTACTTC,CASSLDGGAGGGQETQYF
TRBJ1-5,few,.,TRBV30,TGTGCCTGGAGTTCGGCAGGAAATCAGCCCCAGCATTTT,CAWSSAGNQPQHF
TRBJ1-5,.,.,TRBV20-1,TGCAGTGCTAGTCGTCAGCCCCAGCATTTT,CSASRQPQHF
TRBJ2-5,.,.,TRBV18,TGTGCCAGCTCAGAAGTGAGTGGTGAGACCCAGTACTTC,CASSEVSGETQYF
TRBJ1-3,.,.,TRBV7-8,TGTGCCAGCAGCTTAGTTCGGGGAGCTGGAAACACCATATATTTT,CASSLVRGAGNTIYF
TRBJ2-2,.,TRBD2,TRBV14,TGTGCCAGCAGCCAGATCGAAGCGGGAGGATCGAGCTGGGAGCTGTTTTTT,CASSQIEAGGSSWELFF
TRBJ2-7,.,.,TRBV19,TGTGCCAGTAACAGTTGGGGACACGAGCAGTACTTC,CASNSWGHEQYF
TRBJ1-1,few,TRBD1,TRBV28,TGTGCCAGCACCGGGACAGGGAAAGCTTTCTTT,CASTGTGKAFF
TRBJ2-1,.,.,TRBV14,TGTGCCAGCAGCCTGGGACATTTTCGGTTCTTC,CASSLGHFRFF
TRBJ1-2,.,.,TRBV16,TGTGCCAGCAGCCAATCGGTCACCGGGCTTGGCTACACCTTC,CASSQSVTGLGYTF
TRBJ2-7,.,.,TRBV6-1,TGTGCCGCAGGCCTGAAATCCTACGAGCAGTACTTC,CAAGLKSYEQYF
TRBJ2-7,.,.,TRBV2,TGTGCCAGCAGTGATGATAAGGGAAACTACGAGCAGTACTTC,CASSDDKGNYEQYF
TRBJ1-1,.,.,TRBV7-9,TGTGCCAGCAGTTCCAGCACAGGGTTCCGCGACACTGAAGCTTTCTTT,CASSSSTGFRDTEAFF
TRBJ1-3,.,.,TRBV18,TGTGCCAGCTCACCACTCGGGCAGGGGACGGGAAACACCATATATTTT,CASSPLGQGTGNTIYF
TRBJ2-5,.,.,TRBV18,TGTGCCAGCTCACCAGGGCAGAAAGAGACCCAGTACTTC,CASSPGQKETQYF
TRBJ2-7,few,.,TRBV2,TGTGCCAGCAGTGAAGCCTGGACACCTGCCTACGAGCAGTACTTC,CASSEAWTPAYEQYF
TRBJ2-2,.,.,TRBV11-2,TGTGCCAGCAGCTTGAGGACTGCGGTCCCCGGGGAGCTGTTTTTT,CASSLRTAVPGELFF
TRBJ2-6,.,.,TRBV7-8,TGTGCCAGCAGCAAAACAGGGTTCTCTGGGGCCAACGTCCTGACTTTC,CASSKTGFSGANVLTF
TRBJ1-3,.,.,TRBV6-5,TGTGCCAGCAGTTACTCGAAGCGCTCTGGAAACACCATATATTTT,CASSYSKRSGNTIYF
TRBJ2-2,once,.,TRBV29-1,TGCAGCGTTGAGAGACTAGTGGGGGGCACCGGGGAGCTGTTTTTT,CSVERLVGGTGELFF
TRBJ1-5,once,.,TRBV10-1,TGCGCCAGCAGTGAGGAAGGGTCAGGGCAGCCCCAGCATTTT,CASSEEGSGQPQHF
TRBJ1-2,.,TRBD1,TRBV18,TGTGCCAGCTCTCCAGCAGGGGGCTTTTATGGCTACACCTTC,CASSPAGGFYGYTF
TRBJ2-7,.,.,TRBV5-1,TGCGCCAGCAGCTCACGTCCAAGGACAGGAGGGGCGTACGAGCAGTACTTC,CASSSRPRTGGAYEQYF
TRBJ2-7,.,.,TRBV13,TGTGCCAGCAGCCGAGTGCAGGGGGGGCCACGGAACGAGCAGTACTTC,CASSRVQGGPRNEQYF
TRBJ2-1,.,.,TRBV7-3,TGTGCCAGCAGCTTAATTACGGGAGCTTACAATGAGCAGTTCTTC,CASSLITGAYNEQFF
TRBJ2-7,.,TRBD1,TRBV2,TGTGCCAGCAGAAGACAGGGAAGCTCCTACGAGCAGTACTTC,CASRRQGSSYEQYF
TRBJ2-7,.,TRBD2,TRBV14,TGTGCCAGCAGCTCCCGGACTAGCGGAGCAGCATACGAGCAGTACTTC,CASSSRTSGAAYEQYF
TRBJ1-5,.,.,TRBV21-1,TGTGCCAGCGGCCAGGCCCGGGAGGGCAATCAGCCCCAGCATTTT,CASGQAREGNQPQHF
TRBJ2-7,.,.,TRBV7-9,TGTGCCAGCAGCGTATCCGGGAACTACGAGCAGTACTTC,CASSVSGNYEQYF
TRBJ2-1,once,.,TRBV19,TGTGCCAGTAGTATAGTGTGGGCAGAAGCCTACAATGAGCAGTTCTTC,CASSIVWAEAYNEQFF
TRBJ2-7,.,.,TRBV10-3,TGTGCCATCAGTGAAGCCACCTTTGGGTCCTACGAGCAGTACTTC,CAISEATFGSYEQYF
TRBJ1-1,.,.,TRBV19,TGTGCCAGTAGTATATGGGAGGCAGGGGCAGCTGAAGCTTTCTTT,CASSIWEAGAAEAFF
TRBJ2-1,.,.,TRBV7-8,TGTGCCAGCAGCCTCGTCGGCTACAATGAGCAGTTCTTC,CASSLVGYNEQFF
TRBJ2-3,.,.,TRBV7-9,TGTGCCAGCAGCCACTTAGGACGGGACACAGATACGCAGTATTTT,CASSHLGRDTDTQYF
TRBJ2-1,.,TRBD1,TRBV4-1,TGCGCCAGCAGTCTCCAGGGACAGGGAATTGTTGGGCAGTTCTTC,CASSLQGQGIVGQFF